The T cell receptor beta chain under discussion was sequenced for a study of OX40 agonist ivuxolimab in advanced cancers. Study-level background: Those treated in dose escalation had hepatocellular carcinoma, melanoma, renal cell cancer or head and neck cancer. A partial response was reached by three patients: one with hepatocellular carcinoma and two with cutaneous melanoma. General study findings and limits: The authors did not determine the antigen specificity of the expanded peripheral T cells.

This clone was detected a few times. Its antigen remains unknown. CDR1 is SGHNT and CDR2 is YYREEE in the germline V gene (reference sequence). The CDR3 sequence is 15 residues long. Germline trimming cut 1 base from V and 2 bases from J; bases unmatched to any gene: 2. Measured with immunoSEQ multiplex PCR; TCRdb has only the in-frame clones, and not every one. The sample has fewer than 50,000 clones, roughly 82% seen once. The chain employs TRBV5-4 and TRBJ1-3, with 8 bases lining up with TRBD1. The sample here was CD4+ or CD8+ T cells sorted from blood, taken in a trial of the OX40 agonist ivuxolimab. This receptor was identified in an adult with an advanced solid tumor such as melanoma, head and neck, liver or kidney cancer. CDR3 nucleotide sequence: TGTGCCAGCAGCTTGACAGGGGGTACTGGAAACACCATATATTTT. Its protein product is CASSLTGGTGNTIYF. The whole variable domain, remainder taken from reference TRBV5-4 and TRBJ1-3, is ETGVTQSPTHLIKTRGQQVTLRCSSQSGHNTVSWYQQALGQGPQFIFQYYREEENGRGNFPPRFSGLQFPNYSSELNVNALELDDSALYLCASSLTGGTGNTIYFGEGSWLTVV.